This passage covers 17 T cell receptor beta chains from one sample sequenced in a study of blood T cells in healthy people across ages. Primed by a sample-barcoded 5' primer and a J-beta primer mix, a second PCR proceeded for 7 to 11 cycles. TCRdb re-analysed the 5' RACE reads in MiXCR, keeping a single row per CDR3 protein. This table has 550,000 to 650,000 distinct CDR3 sequences, about 29% appearing once. These data also formed part of another study, on T cells of mothers and their children.

Input material: blood. The source of these receptors is a boy aged 2 to 10 in good health.

This clonotype was seen a handful of times. V gene TRBV11-1 combines with J gene TRBJ2-5; 8 bases agree with TRBD2. V lost 5 bases to trimming and J lost 7 bases; unmatched junction nucleotides: 9. The V gene's germline CDR1 is SGHAT and CDR2 FQDESV (reference sequence). CDR3 length: 14 amino acids. Here the CDR3 DNA reads TGTGCCAGCAGCCCGGGGGGGCCCATCGGGACCCAGTACTTC. Translating gives CASSPGGPIGTQYF.

This clonotype was seen a handful of times. The rearrangement joins TRBV9 to TRBJ2-7; D unresolved. V was pared by 2 bases and J by 1 base, with 10 bases between. The germline gives CDR1 SGDLS, CDR2 YYNGEE. There are 14 residues in the CDR3. The CDR3 loop is CASSVKGYSYEQYF. The DNA for the CDR3 is TGTGCCAGCAGCGTGAAGGGTTATTCCTACGAGCAGTACTTC.

The chain couples TRBV12-3 or TRBV12-4 to TRBJ2-1; TRBD2 agrees at 8 bases. V was clipped by 2 bases and J by 5 bases; unmatched bases: 8. CDR3 length equals 16 residues. CDR3 in DNA: TGTGCCAGCAGTTTAACGCTGAGCGGGAGACACAATGAGCAGTTCTTC. It is translated as CASSLTLSGRHNEQFF.

This clonotype showed up just a few times. This chain joins TRBV12-3 or TRBV12-4 and TRBJ2-3; 7 bases fit TRBD2. The CDR3 spans 16 residues. V was clipped by 5 bases and J by 2 bases; unmatched bases: 10. Here the CDR3 reads CASSGIGTKFTDTQYF. The CDR3 DNA is TGTGCCAGCAGTGGGATCGGGACTAAATTCACAGATACGCAGTATTTT.

The CDR3 loop is CSVVVGRSDSQETQYF. Written as DNA, the CDR3 is TGCAGCGTAGTTGTGGGCCGATCTGACTCACAAGAGACCCAGTACTTC. The gene calls are TRBV29-1 and TRBJ2-5; no clear D. Per germline, CDR1 SQVTM and CDR2 ANQGSEA. With 6 bases removed from V and 2 bases from J, the gap between germline ends came to 22 bases. This CDR3 contains 16 residues. Full variable domain (remainder filled in from reference TRBV29-1 and TRBJ2-5): SAVISQKPSRDICQRGTSLTIQCQVDSQVTMMFWYRQQPGQSLTLIATANQGSEATYESGFVIDKFPISRPNLTFSTLTVSNMSPEDSSIYLCSVVVGRSDSQETQYFGPGTRLLVL.

This clonotype was detected a few times. The genes are TRBV7-6 and TRBJ1-4; D gene uncertain. CDR1 SGHVS and CDR2 FNYEAQ come from the germline V gene. V dropped 1 base and J dropped 4 bases, with 19 bases sitting between them. This CDR3 has 18 amino acids. The CDR3 protein is CASSLGLGISGYNEKLFF. The CDR3 coding sequence is TGTGCCAGCAGCTTAGGCCTGGGGATTTCGGGTTATAATGAAAAACTGTTTTTT.

The gene calls are TRBV5-1 and TRBJ2-7; D is unclear. CDR1 and CDR2 (germline): SGHRS, YFSETQ. The CDR3 loop spans 15 amino acids. Between the trimmed V and J ends, which lost 4 bases and 0 bases, there was a span of 14 bases. In nucleotides, the CDR3 is TGCGCCAGCAGCCCCTACGGGCCCCGCTCCTACGAGCAGTACTTC. It encodes CASSPYGPRSYEQYF.

The chain carries TRBV6-2 or TRBV6-3 and TRBJ2-3; D is undetermined. CDR1 MNHEY and CDR2 SVGEGT come from the germline V gene. The ends were cut back, 7 bases at V and 1 base at J, with 9 bases in the middle. This CDR3 spans 13 amino acids. In nucleotides, the CDR3 is TGTGCCAGCAAGAGGTCGGGCACAGATACGCAGTATTTT. The encoded protein is CASKRSGTDTQYF.

This chain joins TRBV27 and TRBJ2-3; perhaps TRBD1 as D (7 bases). The CDR3 is 15 residues long. The ends were cut back, 3 bases at V and 3 bases at J, with 13 bases in the middle. Germline V gives CDR1 MNHEY, CDR2 SMNVEV (reference sequence). As DNA, the CDR3 is TGTGCCAGCAGTTTTCCCCCAGGGGGGACAGATACGCAGTATTTT. It specifies CASSFPPGGTDTQYF.

This clonotype was seen more than once but under ten times. V is TRBV18 and J is TRBJ2-7; 10 bases fit TRBD1. J gave up 6 bases and V 6 bases, and 5 bases lay outside the gene matches. The CDR3 totals 13 residues. Germline CDR1 KGHSH, CDR2 LQKENI. For the CDR3, the DNA is TGTGCCAGCTCCTCCGGGACAGGGGTCGAGCAGTACTTC. Protein product: CASSSGTGVEQYF.

The V and J genes are TRBV7-9 and TRBJ2-7; D is undetermined. The J call may be incorrect, as the DNA end agrees better with TRBJ2-1. The CDR3 sequence is 13 residues long. The germline V gene encodes CDR1 SEHNR and CDR2 FQNEAQ (reference sequence). The CDR3 is CASSGVSMGEQFF. CDR3 bases: TGTGCCAGCAGCGGGGTATCGATGGGTGAGCAGTTCTTC.

The J gene is TRBJ2-5, the V gene TRBV6-1, with 10 positions matching TRBD1. V shed 6 bases and J 4 bases; nucleotides not matched to a gene: 20. CDR3 length: 19 residues. The germline gives CDR1 MNHNS, CDR2 SASEGT. The DNA for the CDR3 is TGTGCCAGCAGCCGCCCGATAAGGGACAGGGGAGACCCCCCAGAGACCCAGTACTTC. Encoded protein: CASSRPIRDRGDPPETQYF.

V and J are TRBV7-3 and TRBJ2-1; D gene unclear. V was shortened by 2 bases and J by 2 bases, with 7 bases between the two germline ends. The CDR3 is made up of 14 amino acids. Germline lookup yields CDR1 SGHTA and CDR2 FQGTGA. The CDR3 nucleotides are TGTGCCAGCAGCTTACACCCGGCCTACAATGAGCAGTTCTTC. Translated: CASSLHPAYNEQFF.

This clonotype has more than one count but fewer than ten. The V call is TRBV7-2, the J call TRBJ2-5; perhaps TRBD1 as D (6 bases). CDR1 SGHTA and CDR2 FQGNSA come from the germline V gene. V lost 3 bases and J 4 bases, leaving 24 bases between the germline ends. The CDR3 is made up of 18 amino acids. CDR3: CASSFDRSAGDTLETQYF. CDR3 DNA: TGTGCCAGCAGCTTTGATCGGTCGGCTGGGGACACTTTAGAGACCCAGTACTTC.

The chain has TRBV12-3 or TRBV12-4 and TRBJ1-5; TRBD1 aligns across 8 bases. V shed 7 bases and J 7 bases; nucleotides not matched to a gene: 6. The CDR3 is 13 amino acids. CDR3 protein: CASTPGQGQPQHF. In DNA, the CDR3 is TGTGCCAGCACTCCCGGACAGGGACAGCCCCAGCATTTT.

This clonotype turned up a few times. The chain carries TRBV12-3 or TRBV12-4 and TRBJ2-1; the match to TRBD2 covers 12 bases. Trimming at V came to 1 base and at J to 1 base, leaving 8 bases not matched to a gene. The CDR3 contains 19 residues. CDR3 coding DNA: TGTGCCAGCAGTTTAGGACTAGCGGGAGAGTTTTGGTCCTACAATGAGCAGTTCTTC. Its protein is CASSLGLAGEFWSYNEQFF.

This clonotype has just a few counts. The rearrangement uses TRBV3-1 and TRBJ1-1, with TRBD1 as a possible D gene (5 bases). The CDR3 has 15 residues. Trimming shortened V by 3 bases and J by 2 bases, and 13 bases separated the two germline ends. Germline values: CDR1 LGHDT, CDR2 YNNKEL (reference sequence). The CDR3 loop reads CASSQGVGDNTEAFF. The CDR3 DNA reads TGTGCCAGCAGCCAGGGGGTAGGGGACAACACTGAAGCTTTCTTT.